The clone carrying this T cell receptor beta chain occurred once. The antigen remains unidentified. The source of the sample is a study of cytomegalovirus exposure and HLA in healthy donors. The PCR employed 60 Vbeta primers together with 13 Jbeta primers. Using immunoSEQ multiplex PCR, the repertoire was profiled, and TCRdb retains in-frame clones only, with some absent. The repertoire holds about 57,000 clones, with about 81% as singletons. The study, taken as a whole, reports: Indistinguishable V segments, including TRBV6-2 and TRBV6-3, were excluded.

This CDR3 spans 13 amino acids. CDR1 is MNHNY and CDR2 is SVGAGI in the germline V gene (reference sequence). V was trimmed by 6 bases and J by 1 base, leaving 9 bases between them. Sequencing was carried out using PBMCs. The TCR was taken from a man aged 25-45 years in good health and CMV-seropositive. The chain is built from TRBV6-6 and TRBJ2-5; D not certain. CDR3 in DNA: TGTGCCAGCAGCAGAGCTAGCCAAGAGACCCAGTACTTC. This codes for CASSRASQETQYF.